This T cell receptor (beta chain) derives from a study of blood T cell repertoires in COVID-19. Study summary: Some COVID-19 samples were acute and others convalescent; all came from the United States, Italy and Spain. PBMCs, B-cell-depleted T cells, or T cells were the source of the cDNA or gDNA that made up the material.

This clone was picked up a small number of times. In the original workflow: Nucleated cell counts were estimated from reference gene primer amplification. Assay: immunoSEQ multiplex PCR; the TCRdb copy retains only in-frame clones and omits some. D and trimming were read from the DNA, whereas the V and J calls and clone size are those reported in that table. The sample lists about 260,000 clones; over 75% were seen once. CDR1 and CDR2 from the germline V gene are MNHEY and SVGAGI. V lost 4 bases, J lost 6 bases, and 10 bases lay in between. The CDR3 covers 14 residues. The rearrangement uses TRBV6-5 and TRBJ1-6; D might be TRBD1 (6 bases). This clonotype was sampled from a human donor in a cohort sampled during active COVID-19. Sequencing was performed on peripheral blood. The CDR3 loop is CASSFLTGNSPLHF. The CDR3, as DNA: TGTGCCAGCAGTTTTTTGACAGGTAATTCACCCCTCCACTTT.